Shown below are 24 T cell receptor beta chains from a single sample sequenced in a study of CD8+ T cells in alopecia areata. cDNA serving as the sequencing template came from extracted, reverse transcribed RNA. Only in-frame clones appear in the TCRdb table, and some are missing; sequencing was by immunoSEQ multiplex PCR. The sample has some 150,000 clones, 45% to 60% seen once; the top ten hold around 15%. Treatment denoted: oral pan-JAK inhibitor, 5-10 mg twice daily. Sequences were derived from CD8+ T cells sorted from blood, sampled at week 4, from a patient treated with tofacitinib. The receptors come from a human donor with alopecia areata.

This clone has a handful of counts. CDR3 residues: CAREDLGYTF. In DNA form, the CDR3 reads TGTGCCCGGGAGGATCTTGGCTACACCTTC. V gene TRBV30 combines with J gene TRBJ1-2, with D unclear. Germline CDR1 is GTSNPN and CDR2 is SVGIG (reference sequence). The CDR3 is 10 residues long. The V gene lost 8 bases and the J gene lost 7 bases, with 11 bases spanning the gap.

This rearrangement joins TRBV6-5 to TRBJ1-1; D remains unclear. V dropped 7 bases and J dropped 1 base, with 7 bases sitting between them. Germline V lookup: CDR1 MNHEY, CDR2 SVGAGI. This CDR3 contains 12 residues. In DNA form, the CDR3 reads TGTGCCAGCACATCGGGGAACACTGAAGCTTTCTTT. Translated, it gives CASTSGNTEAFF.

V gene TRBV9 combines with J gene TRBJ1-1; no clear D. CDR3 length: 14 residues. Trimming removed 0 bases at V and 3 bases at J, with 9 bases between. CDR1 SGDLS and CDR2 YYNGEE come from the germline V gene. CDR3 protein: CASSVGGEDTEAFF. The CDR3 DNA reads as TGTGCCAGCAGCGTAGGCGGGGAGGACACTGAAGCTTTCTTT.

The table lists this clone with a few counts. CDR3 protein: CASSPGLAAATDTQYF. The DNA for the CDR3 is TGTGCCAGCAGCCCGGGACTAGCAGCAGCCACAGATACGCAGTATTTT. The chain carries TRBV5-6 and TRBJ2-3; 9 bases match TRBD2. Germline CDR1 SGHDT, CDR2 YYEEEE. The CDR3 is 16 amino acids. V was clipped by 4 bases and J by 2 bases; unmatched bases: 8.

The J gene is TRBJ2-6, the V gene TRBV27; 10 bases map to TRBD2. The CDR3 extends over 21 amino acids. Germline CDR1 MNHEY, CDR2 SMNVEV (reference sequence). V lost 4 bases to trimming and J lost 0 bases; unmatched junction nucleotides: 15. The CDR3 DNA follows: TGTGCCAGCAGTTCCCGCCTGGCGACTAGCGGGCGCACCTCTGGGGCCAACGTCCTGACTTTC. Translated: CASSSRLATSGRTSGANVLTF.

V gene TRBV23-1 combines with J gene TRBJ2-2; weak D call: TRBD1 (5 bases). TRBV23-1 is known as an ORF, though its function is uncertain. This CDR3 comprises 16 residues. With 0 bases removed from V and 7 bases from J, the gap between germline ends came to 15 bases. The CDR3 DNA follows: TGCGCCAGCAGTCAATCGACGATGGGGCAGGGCGGGGAGCTGTTTTTT. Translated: CASSQSTMGQGGELFF.

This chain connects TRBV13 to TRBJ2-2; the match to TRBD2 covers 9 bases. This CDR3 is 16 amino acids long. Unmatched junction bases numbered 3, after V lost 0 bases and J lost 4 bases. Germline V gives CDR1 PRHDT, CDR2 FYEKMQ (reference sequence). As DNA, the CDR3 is TGTGCCAGCAGCTTAGGCCTAGCGGGGCCCACCGGGGAGCTGTTTTTT. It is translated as CASSLGLAGPTGELFF.

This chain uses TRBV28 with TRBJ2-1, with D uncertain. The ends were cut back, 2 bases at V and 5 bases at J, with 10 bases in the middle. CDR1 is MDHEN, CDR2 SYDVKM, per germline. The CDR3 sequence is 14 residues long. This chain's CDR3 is CASSLLIRDNEQFF. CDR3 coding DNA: TGTGCCAGCAGTTTACTTATACGGGACAATGAGCAGTTCTTC.

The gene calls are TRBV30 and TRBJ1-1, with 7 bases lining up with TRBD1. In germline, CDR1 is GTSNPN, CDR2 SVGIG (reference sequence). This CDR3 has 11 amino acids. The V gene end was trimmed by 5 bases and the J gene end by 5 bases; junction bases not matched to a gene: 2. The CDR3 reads CAWQGGTEAFF. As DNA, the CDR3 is TGTGCCTGGCAGGGGGGGACTGAAGCTTTCTTT.

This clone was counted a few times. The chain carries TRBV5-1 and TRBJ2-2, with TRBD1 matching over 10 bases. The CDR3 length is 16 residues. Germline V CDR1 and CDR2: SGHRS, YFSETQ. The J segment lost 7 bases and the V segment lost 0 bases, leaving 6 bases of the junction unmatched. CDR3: CASSLGPGTGVGELFF. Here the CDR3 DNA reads TGCGCCAGCAGCTTGGGTCCCGGGACAGGGGTCGGGGAGCTGTTTTTT.

The CDR3 DNA sequence: TGTGCCAGCAGCCCTAGCGGGGGGTACCTCTCCTACGAGCAGTACTTC. The encoded protein is CASSPSGGYLSYEQYF. V is TRBV9 and J is TRBJ2-7; 11 bases map to TRBD2. The CDR3 is 16 residues long. V lost 4 bases and J lost 0; bases outside the gene matches: 6. Germline V CDR1 and CDR2: SGDLS, YYNGEE.

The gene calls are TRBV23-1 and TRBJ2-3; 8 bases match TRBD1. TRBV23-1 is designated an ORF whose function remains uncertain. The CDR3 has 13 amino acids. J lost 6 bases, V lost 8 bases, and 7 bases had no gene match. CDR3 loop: CASFGAGGDTQYF. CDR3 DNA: TGCGCCAGCTTTGGGGCAGGGGGCGATACGCAGTATTTT.

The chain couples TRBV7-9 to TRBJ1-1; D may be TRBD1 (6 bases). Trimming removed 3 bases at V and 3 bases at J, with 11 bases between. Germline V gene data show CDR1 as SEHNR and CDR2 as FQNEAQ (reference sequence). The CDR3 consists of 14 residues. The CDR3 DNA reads TGTGCCAGCAGCTTGGCAAGGGGGGACACTGAAGCTTTCTTT. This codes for CASSLARGDTEAFF.

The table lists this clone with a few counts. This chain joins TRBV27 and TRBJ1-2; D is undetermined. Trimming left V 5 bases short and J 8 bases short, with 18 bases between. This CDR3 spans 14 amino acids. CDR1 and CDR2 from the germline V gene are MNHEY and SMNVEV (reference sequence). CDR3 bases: TGTGCCAGCAGTCCCCAGAAAGGGATCTGGGGCTACACCTTC. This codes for CASSPQKGIWGYTF.

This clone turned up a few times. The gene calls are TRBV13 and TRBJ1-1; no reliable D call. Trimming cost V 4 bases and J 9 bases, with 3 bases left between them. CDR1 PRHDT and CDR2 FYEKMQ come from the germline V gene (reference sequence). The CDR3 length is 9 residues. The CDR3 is CASSSQAFF. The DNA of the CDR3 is TGTGCCAGCAGCTCCCAAGCTTTCTTT.

The CDR3 DNA reads as TGCGCCAGCAGCCAAGATAGGGGTCTGAACACTGAAGCTTTCTTT. It specifies CASSQDRGLNTEAFF. The gene calls are TRBV4-3 and TRBJ1-1; D may be TRBD1 (5 bases). This CDR3 has 15 residues. Per germline, CDR1 LGHNA and CDR2 YSLEER. V was cut by 0 bases and J by 0 bases, with 8 bases left in between.

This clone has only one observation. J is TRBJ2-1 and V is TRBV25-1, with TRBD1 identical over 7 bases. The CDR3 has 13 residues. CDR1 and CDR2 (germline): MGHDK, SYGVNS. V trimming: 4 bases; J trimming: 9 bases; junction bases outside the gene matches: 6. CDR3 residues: CASSGQGLIEQFF. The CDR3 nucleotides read TGTGCCAGCAGTGGACAGGGATTGATTGAGCAGTTCTTC.

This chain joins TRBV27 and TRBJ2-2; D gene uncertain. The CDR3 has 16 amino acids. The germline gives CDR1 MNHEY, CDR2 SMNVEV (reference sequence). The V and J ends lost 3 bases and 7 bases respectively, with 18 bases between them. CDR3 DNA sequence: TGTGCCAGCAGTTTGAGAATGAACAGAGTACACGGGGAGCTGTTTTTT. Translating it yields CASSLRMNRVHGELFF.

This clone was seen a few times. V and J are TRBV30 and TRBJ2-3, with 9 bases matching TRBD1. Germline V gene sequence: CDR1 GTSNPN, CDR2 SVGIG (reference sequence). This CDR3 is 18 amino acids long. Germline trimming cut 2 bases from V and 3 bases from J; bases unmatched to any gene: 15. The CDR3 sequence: CAWSLRRGQGSWTDTQYF. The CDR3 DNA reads TGTGCCTGGAGTCTTAGGAGAGGACAGGGGTCTTGGACAGATACGCAGTATTTT.

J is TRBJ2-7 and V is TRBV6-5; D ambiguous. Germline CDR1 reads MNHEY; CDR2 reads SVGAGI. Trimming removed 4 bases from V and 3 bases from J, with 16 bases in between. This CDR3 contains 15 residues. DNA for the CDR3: TGTGCCAGCAGTTCTCAGGTGGACCCGAGCTACGAGCAGTACTTC. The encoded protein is CASSSQVDPSYEQYF.

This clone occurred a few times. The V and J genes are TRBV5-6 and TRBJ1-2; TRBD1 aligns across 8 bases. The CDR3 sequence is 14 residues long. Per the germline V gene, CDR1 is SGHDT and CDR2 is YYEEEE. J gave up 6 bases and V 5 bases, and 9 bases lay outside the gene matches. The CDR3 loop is CASSLQDRVDGYTF. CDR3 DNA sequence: TGTGCCAGCAGTTTACAGGACAGGGTCGATGGCTACACCTTC. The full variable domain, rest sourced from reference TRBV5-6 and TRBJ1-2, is DAGVTQSPTHLIKTRGQQVTLRCSPKSGHDTVSWYQQALGQGPQFIFQYYEEEERQRGNFPDRFSGHQFPNYSSELNVNALLLGDSALYLCASSLQDRVDGYTFGSGTRLTVV.

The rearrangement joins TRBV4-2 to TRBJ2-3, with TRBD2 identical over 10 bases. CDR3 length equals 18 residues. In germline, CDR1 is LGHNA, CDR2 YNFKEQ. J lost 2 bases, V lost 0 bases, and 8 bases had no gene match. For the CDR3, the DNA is TGTGCCAGCAGCCAAGATCTATATAGCGGGGGGCCCACAGATACGCAGTATTTT. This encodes CASSQDLYSGGPTDTQYF.

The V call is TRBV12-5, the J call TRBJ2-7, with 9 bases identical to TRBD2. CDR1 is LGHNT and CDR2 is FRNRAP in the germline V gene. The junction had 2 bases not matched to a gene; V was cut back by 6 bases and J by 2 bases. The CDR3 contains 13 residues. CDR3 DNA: TGTGCTAGTGGACCTAGCGGGGCCTACGAGCAGTACTTC. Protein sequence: CASGPSGAYEQYF.

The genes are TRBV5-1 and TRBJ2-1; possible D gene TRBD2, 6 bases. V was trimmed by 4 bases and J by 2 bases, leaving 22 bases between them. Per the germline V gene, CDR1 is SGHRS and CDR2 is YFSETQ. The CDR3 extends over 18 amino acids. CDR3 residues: CASSGPARGGETYNEQFF. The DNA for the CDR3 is TGCGCCAGCAGCGGCCCGGCGAGGGGCGGGGAGACCTACAATGAGCAGTTCTTC.